A selection of T cell receptor beta chains follows, all from one sample in a study of blood T cell repertoires in COVID-19. The protocol was immunoSEQ multiplex PCR, while the TCRdb copy is restricted to in-frame clones and leaves out a portion. The sample consists of 200,000 to 250,000 clones, 82% of them appearing once. Sequenced material: peripheral blood. The receptors shown here come from a woman of 80 years or more with COVID-19, enrolled during active disease. Each CDR3 is given with its conserved first and last residue. The order of the fields is D gene, V gene, J gene, clone size, CDR3 protein, CDR3 DNA. The D gene is left open where the match is weak. Only part of the rows carry a size: once, few, many, or a class if the clone is expanded.

d_gene: TRBD2; v_gene: TRBV11-2; j_gene: TRBJ2-1; abundance: -; CDR3aa: CASSPIAGRYNEQFF; CDR3nt: TGTGCCAGCAGCCCCATAGCGGGACGCTACAATGAGCAGTTCTTC
d_gene: -; v_gene: TRBV19; j_gene: TRBJ1-2; abundance: -; CDR3aa: CASSIRPWAGYGYTF; CDR3nt: TGTGCCAGTAGTATCCGCCCGTGGGCAGGGTATGGCTACACCTTC
d_gene: -; v_gene: TRBV12-3/TRBV12-4; j_gene: TRBJ1-1; abundance: -; CDR3aa: CASRWGVNTEAFF; CDR3nt: TGTGCCAGCAGGTGGGGGGTTAACACTGAAGCTTTCTTT
d_gene: -; v_gene: TRBV15; j_gene: TRBJ1-5; abundance: -; CDR3aa: CATSSGKMNQPQHF; CDR3nt: TGTGCCACCAGCTCAGGGAAAATGAACCAGCCCCAGCATTTT
d_gene: -; v_gene: TRBV18; j_gene: TRBJ1-4; abundance: -; CDR3aa: CASSPPAGGNKLFF; CDR3nt: TGTGCCAGCTCACCACCGGCAGGAGGAAATAAACTGTTTTTT
d_gene: TRBD2; v_gene: TRBV7-2; j_gene: TRBJ2-2; abundance: -; CDR3aa: CASSFRSGSLIGELFF; CDR3nt: TGTGCCAGCAGCTTTCGAAGCGGGAGTCTCATCGGGGAGCTGTTTTTT
d_gene: TRBD1; v_gene: TRBV5-5; j_gene: TRBJ1-4; abundance: -; CDR3aa: CASSLGTLQGATNEKLFF; CDR3nt: TGTGCCAGCAGCTTAGGTACGCTACAGGGGGCCACTAATGAAAAACTGTTTTTT
d_gene: -; v_gene: TRBV18; j_gene: TRBJ1-2; abundance: -; CDR3aa: CASSIPDSSVREGYTF; CDR3nt: TGTGCCAGCTCAATTCCCGACAGCTCGGTGCGGGAGGGCTACACCTTC
d_gene: TRBD1; v_gene: TRBV19; j_gene: TRBJ1-1; abundance: -; CDR3aa: CASLETGGRVAFF; CDR3nt: TGTGCCAGTCTAGAGACAGGGGGCAGGGTAGCTTTCTTT
d_gene: -; v_gene: TRBV9; j_gene: TRBJ1-2; abundance: -; CDR3aa: CASSARESYGYTF; CDR3nt: TGTGCCAGCAGCGCCCGAGAAAGCTATGGCTACACCTTC
d_gene: -; v_gene: TRBV6-5; j_gene: TRBJ1-5; abundance: -; CDR3aa: CASSMDRPNQPQHF; CDR3nt: TGTGCCAGCAGCATGGACAGACCCAATCAGCCCCAGCATTTT
d_gene: -; v_gene: TRBV11-3; j_gene: TRBJ1-1; abundance: once; CDR3aa: CASSSGYGLGTEAFF; CDR3nt: TGTGCCAGCAGTTCAGGGTATGGTCTCGGCACTGAAGCTTTCTTT
d_gene: -; v_gene: TRBV6-5; j_gene: TRBJ1-2; abundance: -; CDR3aa: CASSLSENLIQGGYTF; CDR3nt: TGTGCCAGCAGTTTGTCGGAGAATCTTATACAGGGAGGCTACACCTTC
d_gene: TRBD1; v_gene: TRBV4-1; j_gene: TRBJ1-2; abundance: -; CDR3aa: CASSQATGRSIGNYGYTF; CDR3nt: TGCGCCAGCAGCCAGGCGACAGGGCGATCGATCGGCAACTATGGCTACACCTTC
d_gene: -; v_gene: TRBV7-2; j_gene: TRBJ1-3; abundance: -; CDR3aa: CASSLGTGLLGGNTIYF; CDR3nt: TGTGCCAGCAGCCTAGGGACCGGACTTCTGGGGGGAAACACCATATATTTT
d_gene: -; v_gene: TRBV9; j_gene: TRBJ2-7; abundance: once; CDR3aa: CASSVQGTSSYEQYF; CDR3nt: TGTGCCAGCAGCGTCCAGGGGACAAGCTCCTACGAGCAGTACTTC
d_gene: -; v_gene: TRBV6-5; j_gene: TRBJ1-1; abundance: -; CDR3aa: CASRIGDTEAFF; CDR3nt: TGTGCCAGCAGGATAGGGGACACTGAAGCTTTCTTT
d_gene: -; v_gene: TRBV13; j_gene: TRBJ1-1; abundance: -; CDR3aa: CASSLDGQRNTEAFF; CDR3nt: TGTGCCAGCAGCTTAGATGGACAGAGGAACACTGAAGCTTTCTTT
d_gene: -; v_gene: TRBV21-1; j_gene: TRBJ1-2; abundance: -; CDR3aa: CASRTVDGYTF; CDR3nt: TGTGCCAGCCGGACAGTGGATGGCTACACCTTC
d_gene: -; v_gene: TRBV6-6; j_gene: TRBJ1-1; abundance: -; CDR3aa: CASRLLGRTEAFF; CDR3nt: TGTGCCAGCAGGTTACTGGGGCGAACTGAAGCTTTCTTT
d_gene: TRBD1; v_gene: TRBV5-1; j_gene: TRBJ2-2; abundance: -; CDR3aa: CASSPGQARVTGELFF; CDR3nt: TGCGCCAGCAGCCCCGGACAGGCGAGGGTCACCGGGGAGCTGTTTTTT
d_gene: TRBD2; v_gene: TRBV27; j_gene: TRBJ2-7; abundance: -; CDR3aa: CASSSGGTSGTPLSEQYF; CDR3nt: TGTGCCAGCAGTTCCGGGGGGACTAGCGGGACCCCTCTAAGCGAGCAGTACTTC
d_gene: -; v_gene: TRBV30; j_gene: TRBJ1-5; abundance: -; CDR3aa: CAWSVQGNQPQHF; CDR3nt: TGTGCCTGGAGTGTCCAGGGGAATCAGCCCCAGCATTTT
d_gene: TRBD2; v_gene: TRBV23-1; j_gene: TRBJ2-5; abundance: -; CDR3aa: CASSQAREGTQYF; CDR3nt: TGCGCCAGCAGTCAGGCTAGGGAGGGGACCCAGTACTTC
d_gene: -; v_gene: TRBV10-3; j_gene: TRBJ2-7; abundance: -; CDR3aa: CAISAGSYEQYF; CDR3nt: TGTGCCATCAGCGCAGGGTCCTACGAGCAGTACTTC
d_gene: -; v_gene: TRBV6-2/TRBV6-3; j_gene: TRBJ1-5; abundance: -; CDR3aa: CASSYQAGSNQPQHF; CDR3nt: TGTGCCAGCAGTTATCAGGCTGGGTCCAATCAGCCCCAGCATTTT
d_gene: TRBD1; v_gene: TRBV5-4; j_gene: TRBJ1-2; abundance: -; CDR3aa: CASSSGGGGYGYTF; CDR3nt: TGTGCCAGCAGCTCGGGAGGGGGCGGCTATGGCTACACCTTC
d_gene: TRBD2; v_gene: TRBV24-1; j_gene: TRBJ2-1; abundance: -; CDR3aa: CATSPPVWREGPVEQFF; CDR3nt: TGTGCCACCAGTCCCCCGGTTTGGCGGGAGGGCCCTGTTGAGCAGTTCTTC
d_gene: TRBD2; v_gene: TRBV6-2/TRBV6-3; j_gene: TRBJ2-3; abundance: -; CDR3aa: CASSPRTSRTDTQYF; CDR3nt: TGTGCCAGCAGTCCACGGACTAGCAGGACAGATACGCAGTATTTT
d_gene: -; v_gene: TRBV5-5; j_gene: TRBJ2-1; abundance: -; CDR3aa: CASSLQTSSNEQFF; CDR3nt: TGTGCCAGCAGCCTCCAGACTAGTTCGAATGAGCAGTTCTTC
d_gene: TRBD2; v_gene: TRBV7-3; j_gene: TRBJ2-3; abundance: -; CDR3aa: CASSPNGLAGNTQYF; CDR3nt: TGTGCCAGCAGCCCCAACGGACTAGCGGGGAATACGCAGTATTTT
d_gene: TRBD1; v_gene: TRBV5-1; j_gene: TRBJ1-4; abundance: -; CDR3aa: CASSLARSTGRNEKLFF; CDR3nt: TGCGCCAGCAGCTTGGCGCGATCGACAGGGCGCAATGAAAAACTGTTTTTT
d_gene: TRBD1; v_gene: TRBV18; j_gene: TRBJ2-3; abundance: -; CDR3aa: CASSTRGKSTDTQYF; CDR3nt: TGTGCCAGCTCGACCAGGGGGAAAAGCACAGATACGCAGTATTTT
d_gene: -; v_gene: TRBV6-5; j_gene: TRBJ2-1; abundance: -; CDR3aa: CASSYGARPYNEQFF; CDR3nt: TGTGCCAGCAGTTACGGAGCCAGACCGTACAATGAGCAGTTCTTC
d_gene: -; v_gene: TRBV28; j_gene: TRBJ1-4; abundance: -; CDR3aa: CASRGGGTATNEKLFF; CDR3nt: TGTGCCAGCAGAGGCGGGGGCACAGCAACTAATGAAAAACTGTTTTTT
d_gene: -; v_gene: TRBV29-1; j_gene: TRBJ1-1; abundance: -; CDR3aa: CSAVPDMIAFF; CDR3nt: TGCAGCGCCGTCCCTGACATGATTGCTTTCTTT
d_gene: -; v_gene: TRBV11-2; j_gene: TRBJ1-4; abundance: -; CDR3aa: CASSLGQGREKLFF; CDR3nt: TGTGCCAGCAGCTTAGGGCAGGGGCGAGAAAAACTGTTTTTT
d_gene: -; v_gene: TRBV2; j_gene: TRBJ1-5; abundance: -; CDR3aa: CASSESGQSNQPQHF; CDR3nt: TGTGCCAGCAGTGAAAGCGGACAGTCTAATCAGCCCCAGCATTTT
d_gene: -; v_gene: TRBV28; j_gene: TRBJ2-2; abundance: -; CDR3aa: CASSSANTGELFF; CDR3nt: TGTGCCAGCAGTTCAGCGAACACCGGGGAGCTGTTTTTT
d_gene: -; v_gene: TRBV5-1; j_gene: TRBJ2-5; abundance: few; CDR3aa: CASSLAGDRGETQYF; CDR3nt: TGCGCCAGCAGCTTGGCCGGAGATAGAGGGGAGACCCAGTACTTC
d_gene: -; v_gene: TRBV4-1; j_gene: TRBJ2-1; abundance: -; CDR3aa: CASSQGVSGYNEQFF; CDR3nt: TGCGCCAGCAGCCAAGGGGTATCGGGCTACAATGAGCAGTTCTTC
d_gene: TRBD1; v_gene: TRBV18; j_gene: TRBJ1-1; abundance: -; CDR3aa: CASSPRQTGGMNTEAFF; CDR3nt: TGTGCCAGCTCACCACGTCAGACAGGGGGCATGAACACTGAAGCTTTCTTT
d_gene: -; v_gene: TRBV7-9; j_gene: TRBJ2-7; abundance: -; CDR3aa: CASSLRGSYEQYF; CDR3nt: TGTGCCAGCAGCTTAAGGGGGTCCTACGAGCAGTACTTC
d_gene: TRBD2; v_gene: TRBV20-1; j_gene: TRBJ2-1; abundance: -; CDR3aa: CSASRPGLAGVNEQFF; CDR3nt: TGCAGTGCTAGTCGCCCCGGACTAGCGGGCGTCAATGAGCAGTTCTTC
d_gene: -; v_gene: TRBV6-6; j_gene: TRBJ1-2; abundance: -; CDR3aa: CASSYSDKNYGYTF; CDR3nt: TGTGCCAGCAGTTACTCGGACAAGAACTATGGCTACACCTTC
d_gene: -; v_gene: TRBV10-1; j_gene: TRBJ2-1; abundance: -; CDR3aa: CASRGGRGFSYNEQFF; CDR3nt: TGCGCCAGCAGAGGGGGGAGGGGTTTCTCCTACAATGAGCAGTTCTTC
d_gene: -; v_gene: TRBV3-1/TRBV3-2; j_gene: TRBJ1-1; abundance: -; CDR3aa: CASSHGAALQGEAFF; CDR3nt: TGTGCCAGCAGCCACGGGGCGGCCCTGCAGGGGGAAGCTTTCTTT
d_gene: -; v_gene: TRBV28; j_gene: TRBJ1-1; abundance: -; CDR3aa: CASRVGIRGEAFF; CDR3nt: TGTGCCAGCCGGGTGGGGATCCGGGGGGAAGCTTTCTTT
d_gene: TRBD2; v_gene: TRBV9; j_gene: TRBJ2-5; abundance: -; CDR3aa: CASSFGTSGRETQYF; CDR3nt: TGTGCCAGCAGCTTTGGGACTAGCGGTAGGGAGACCCAGTACTTC
d_gene: -; v_gene: TRBV15; j_gene: TRBJ2-7; abundance: few; CDR3aa: CATSRSRTASYEQYF; CDR3nt: TGTGCCACCAGCAGATCCCGGACAGCCTCCTACGAGCAGTACTTC
d_gene: TRBD2; v_gene: TRBV6-5; j_gene: TRBJ2-1; abundance: -; CDR3aa: CASSYGTSGYNEQFF; CDR3nt: TGTGCCAGCAGTTACGGGACTAGCGGCTACAATGAGCAGTTCTTC
d_gene: TRBD1; v_gene: TRBV2; j_gene: TRBJ2-5; abundance: -; CDR3aa: CASSLRLTGLEETQYF; CDR3nt: TGTGCCAGCAGTCTCAGATTGACAGGGTTAGAAGAGACCCAGTACTTC
d_gene: -; v_gene: TRBV4-2; j_gene: TRBJ2-7; abundance: few; CDR3aa: CASSQDREASSYEQYF; CDR3nt: TGTGCCAGCAGCCAAGATCGAGAGGCTAGCTCCTACGAGCAGTACTTC